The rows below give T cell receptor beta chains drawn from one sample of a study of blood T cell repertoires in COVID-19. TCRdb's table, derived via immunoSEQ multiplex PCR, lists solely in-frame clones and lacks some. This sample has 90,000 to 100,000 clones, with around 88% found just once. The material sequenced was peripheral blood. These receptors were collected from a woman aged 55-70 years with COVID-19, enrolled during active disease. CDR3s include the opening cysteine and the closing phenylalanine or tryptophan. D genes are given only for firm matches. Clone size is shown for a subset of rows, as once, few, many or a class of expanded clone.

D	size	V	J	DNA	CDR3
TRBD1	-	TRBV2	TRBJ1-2	TGTGCCAGCAGTCGGACAGGGGGGATCTATGGCTACACCTTC	CASSRTGGIYGYTF
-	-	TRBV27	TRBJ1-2	TGTGCCAGCAGTTTACGGGGTGGCTATGGCTACACCTTC	CASSLRGGYGYTF
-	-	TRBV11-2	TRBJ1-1	TGTGCCAGCAGCCTACTTTTCTCCATGAACACTGAAGCTTTCTTT	CASSLLFSMNTEAFF
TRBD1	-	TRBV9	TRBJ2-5	TGTGCCAGCAGCGTTAGTGGACAGGGCGTTCTGGAGACCCAGTACTTC	CASSVSGQGVLETQYF
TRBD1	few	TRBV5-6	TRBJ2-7	TGTGCCAGCAGCAAGCCGGACAGGGTATACGAGCAGTACTTC	CASSKPDRVYEQYF
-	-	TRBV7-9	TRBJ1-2	TGTGCCAGCAGCTCACCAGAGGGAGGCTCCTATGGCTACACCTTC	CASSSPEGGSYGYTF
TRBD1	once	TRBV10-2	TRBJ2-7	TGCGCCAGCAGGACAGGGCCGGGCTACGAGCAGTACTTC	CASRTGPGYEQYF
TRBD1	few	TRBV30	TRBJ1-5	TGTGCCTGGAAACAAAAGCAGGGGGTTGCCCCCTTTCAGCCCCAGCATTTT	CAWKQKQGVAPFQPQHF
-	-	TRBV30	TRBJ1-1	TGTGCCTCTAACCCTGGACAGACGAACACTGAAGCTTTCTTT	CASNPGQTNTEAFF
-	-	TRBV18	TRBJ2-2	TGTGCCAGCTCACCGGCTAGATCGAACACCGGGGAGCTGTTTTTT	CASSPARSNTGELFF
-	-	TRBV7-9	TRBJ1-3	TGTGCCAGCAGCTTATTTTTGGGCAACGGTTTCTCTGGAAACACCATATATTTT	CASSLFLGNGFSGNTIYF
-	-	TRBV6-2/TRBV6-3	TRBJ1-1	TGTGCCAGCAGTTACTGGCTGAACACTGAAGCTTTCTTT	CASSYWLNTEAFF
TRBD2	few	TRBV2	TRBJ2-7	TGTGCCAGCAGCCAGCGGGGGTACTACGAGCAGTACTTC	CASSQRGYYEQYF
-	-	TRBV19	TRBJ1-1	TGTGCCAGTAGTGCGGACTTCGATCGTCCTGAAGCTTTCTTT	CASSADFDRPEAFF
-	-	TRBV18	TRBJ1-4	TGTGCCAGCTCACCGATGAAGGGAGGGCCAAATGAAAAACTGTTTTTT	CASSPMKGGPNEKLFF
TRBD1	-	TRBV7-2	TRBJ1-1	TGTGCCAGCAGCCCCAGCCGGGACAGTGAAGCTTTCTTT	CASSPSRDSEAFF
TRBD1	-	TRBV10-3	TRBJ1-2	TGTGCCATCACTGCAGACAGGGCTGGCTATGGCTACACCTTC	CAITADRAGYGYTF
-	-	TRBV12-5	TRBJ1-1	TGTGCTAGTGGCCCAACCGGTACCACTGAAGCTTTCTTT	CASGPTGTTEAFF
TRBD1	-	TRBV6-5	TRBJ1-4	TGTGCCAGCAGTCCACAGGGGGCCGTTAATGAAAAACTGTTTTTT	CASSPQGAVNEKLFF
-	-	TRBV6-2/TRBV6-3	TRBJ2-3	TGTGCCAGCAGTTGGCTAGCAACAGATACGCAGTATTTT	CASSWLATDTQYF
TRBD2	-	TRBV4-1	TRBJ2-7	TGCGCCAGCAGCCAAGCTTTACTAGCGGGGGGGAGCGAGCAGTACTTC	CASSQALLAGGSEQYF